A selection of T cell receptor beta chains follows, all from one sample in a study of T cell responses to AZD1222 COVID-19 vaccine. TCRdb's table, derived via immunoSEQ multiplex PCR, lists solely in-frame clones and lacks some. The data show 75,000 to 100,000 clones, with roughly 88% seen just once and less than 3% held by the top ten. The sample consisted of peripheral blood, taken on day 0 of AZD1222 vaccination. The source of these receptors is an adult in good health. The CDR3 runs from the conserved cysteine through the conserved F or W. The D gene is left open where the match is weak. Where a row states a size, it is once, few, many or the class of an expanded clone; other rows omit it.

V	size	J	D	DNA	CDR3
TRBV5-1	-	TRBJ1-2	-	TGCGCCAGCAGCGGAGGGACAATGACAGTGGACCCCTATGGCTACACCTTC	CASSGGTMTVDPYGYTF
TRBV5-5	-	TRBJ1-5	-	TGTGCCAGCAGCCTGGGGGGAGGGAATCAGCCCCAGCATTTT	CASSLGGGNQPQHF
TRBV20-1	-	TRBJ2-2	TRBD2	TGCAGTGCTAGTCAAGCGGGAGAAACCGGGGAGCTGTTTTTT	CSASQAGETGELFF
TRBV9	-	TRBJ1-3	-	TGTGCCAGCAGCGTATCGGGGAACTCTGGAAACACCATATATTTT	CASSVSGNSGNTIYF
TRBV5-4	-	TRBJ1-3	TRBD1	TGTGCCAGCAGCTTAAGACCGGGACAGGGTCCTGGAAACACCATATATTTT	CASSLRPGQGPGNTIYF
TRBV5-4	-	TRBJ1-4	-	TGTGCCAGCAGCCCGGATTACAGGGAATTTAATGAAAAACTGTTTTTT	CASSPDYREFNEKLFF
TRBV7-2	-	TRBJ2-1	TRBD2	TGTGCCAGCAGCCTTCGACTAGGCGGGAGGAATGAGCAGTTCTTC	CASSLRLGGRNEQFF
TRBV5-4	-	TRBJ2-7	TRBD1	TGTGCCAGCAGCTTGGGGGACAGGGACTACGAGCAGTACTTC	CASSLGDRDYEQYF
TRBV28	-	TRBJ1-5	-	TGTGCCAGCAGCCCTGTTTTGGGAGGTACCCAGCCCCAGCATTTT	CASSPVLGGTQPQHF
TRBV28	once	TRBJ2-2	-	TGTGCCAGCAGTATCGGCGGGAACACCGGGGAGCTGTTTTTT	CASSIGGNTGELFF
TRBV6-2/TRBV6-3	-	TRBJ2-3	TRBD2	TGTGCCAGCAGTGACACTAGCGATTCTCACACAGATACGCAGTATTTT	CASSDTSDSHTDTQYF